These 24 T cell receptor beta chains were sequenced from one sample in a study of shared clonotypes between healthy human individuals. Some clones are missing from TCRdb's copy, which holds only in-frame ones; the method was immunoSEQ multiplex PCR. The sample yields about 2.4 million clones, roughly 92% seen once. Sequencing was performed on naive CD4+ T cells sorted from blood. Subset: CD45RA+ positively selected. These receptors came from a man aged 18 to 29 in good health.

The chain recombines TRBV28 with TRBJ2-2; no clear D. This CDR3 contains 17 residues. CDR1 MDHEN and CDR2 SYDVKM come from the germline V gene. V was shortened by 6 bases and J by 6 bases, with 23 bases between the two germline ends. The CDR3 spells CASSDSATSGLSGELFF. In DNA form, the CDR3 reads TGTGCCAGCAGCGATAGTGCGACGTCCGGGTTGTCCGGGGAGCTGTTTTTT.

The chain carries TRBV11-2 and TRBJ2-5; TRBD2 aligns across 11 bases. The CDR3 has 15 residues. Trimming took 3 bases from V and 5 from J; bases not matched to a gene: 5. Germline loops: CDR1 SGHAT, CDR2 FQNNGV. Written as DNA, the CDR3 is TGTGCCAGCAGCTTGACTAGCGGGATTCGGGAGACCCAGTACTTC. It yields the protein CASSLTSGIRETQYF.

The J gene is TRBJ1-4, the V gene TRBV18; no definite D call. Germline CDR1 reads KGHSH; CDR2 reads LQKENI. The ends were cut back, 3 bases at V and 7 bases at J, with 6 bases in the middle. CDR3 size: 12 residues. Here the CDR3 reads CASSPPSEKLFF. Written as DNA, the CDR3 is TGTGCCAGCTCACCCCCCTCTGAAAAACTGTTTTTT.

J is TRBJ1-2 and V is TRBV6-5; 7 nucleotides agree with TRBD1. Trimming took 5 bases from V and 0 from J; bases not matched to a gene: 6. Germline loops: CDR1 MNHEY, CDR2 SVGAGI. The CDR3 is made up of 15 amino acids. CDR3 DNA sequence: TGTGCCAGCAGTCTTTACAGGGGAGCTAACTATGGCTACACCTTC. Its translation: CASSLYRGANYGYTF.

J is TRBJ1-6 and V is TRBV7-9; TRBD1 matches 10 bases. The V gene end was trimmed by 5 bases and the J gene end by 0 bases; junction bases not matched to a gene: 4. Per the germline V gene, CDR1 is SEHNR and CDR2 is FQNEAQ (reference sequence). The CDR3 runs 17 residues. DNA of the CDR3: TGTGCCAGCAGCCGGGACAGGGGTCCCTCCTATAATTCACCCCTCCACTTT. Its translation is CASSRDRGPSYNSPLHF. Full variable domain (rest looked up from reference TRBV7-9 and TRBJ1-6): DTGVSQNPRHKITKRGQNVTFRCDPISEHNRLYWYRQTLGQGPEFLTYFQNEAQLEKSRLLSDRFSAERPKGSFSTLEIQRTEQGDSAMYLCASSRDRGPSYNSPLHFGNGTRLTVT.

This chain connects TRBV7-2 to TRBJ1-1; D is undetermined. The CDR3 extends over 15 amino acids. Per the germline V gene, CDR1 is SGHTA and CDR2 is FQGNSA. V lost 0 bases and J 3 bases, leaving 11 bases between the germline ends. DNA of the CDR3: TGTGCCAGCAGCTTAGCGTCGGCTCTGGACACTGAAGCTTTCTTT. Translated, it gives CASSLASALDTEAFF.

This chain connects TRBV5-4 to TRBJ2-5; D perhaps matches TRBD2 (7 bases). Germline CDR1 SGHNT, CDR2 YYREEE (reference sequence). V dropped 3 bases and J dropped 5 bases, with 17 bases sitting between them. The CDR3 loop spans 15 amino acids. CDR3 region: CASSSRGRGPETQYF. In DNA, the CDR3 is TGTGCCAGCAGCTCAAGGGGGAGGGGACCCGAGACCCAGTACTTC.

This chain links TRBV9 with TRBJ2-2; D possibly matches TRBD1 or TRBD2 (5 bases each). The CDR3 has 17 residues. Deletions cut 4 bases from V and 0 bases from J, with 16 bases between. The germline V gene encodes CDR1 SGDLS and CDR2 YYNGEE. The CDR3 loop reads CASSPTSGTANTGELFF. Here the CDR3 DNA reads TGTGCCAGCAGCCCAACCTCCGGGACCGCGAACACCGGGGAGCTGTTTTTT.

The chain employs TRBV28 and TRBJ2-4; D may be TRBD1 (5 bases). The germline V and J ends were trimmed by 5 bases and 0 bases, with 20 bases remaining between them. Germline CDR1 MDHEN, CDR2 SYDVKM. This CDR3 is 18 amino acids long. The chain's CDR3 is CASSPSRRGQLAKNIQYF. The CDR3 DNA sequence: TGTGCCAGCAGTCCGAGTAGAAGGGGCCAACTAGCCAAAAACATTCAGTACTTC.

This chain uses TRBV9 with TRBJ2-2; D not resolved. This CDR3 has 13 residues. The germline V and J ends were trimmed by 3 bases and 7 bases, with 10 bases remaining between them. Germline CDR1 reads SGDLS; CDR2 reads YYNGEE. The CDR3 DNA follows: TGTGCCAGCAGCGCCTCCTACATCGGGGAGCTGTTTTTT. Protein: CASSASYIGELFF.

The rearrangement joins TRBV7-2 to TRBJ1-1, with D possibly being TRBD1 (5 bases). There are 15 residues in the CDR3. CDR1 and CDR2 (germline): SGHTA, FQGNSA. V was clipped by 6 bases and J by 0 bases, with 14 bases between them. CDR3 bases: TGTGCCAGCAGTGGACTCGGGACGGTGAACACTGAAGCTTTCTTT. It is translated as CASSGLGTVNTEAFF.

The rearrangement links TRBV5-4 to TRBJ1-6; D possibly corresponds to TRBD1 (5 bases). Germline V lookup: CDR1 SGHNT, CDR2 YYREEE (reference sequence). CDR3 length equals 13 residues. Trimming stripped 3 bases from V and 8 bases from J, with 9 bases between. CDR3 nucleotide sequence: TGTGCCAGCAGCTCAATGGGGGATTCACCCCTCCACTTT. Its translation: CASSSMGDSPLHF. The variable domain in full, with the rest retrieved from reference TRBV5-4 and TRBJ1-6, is ETGVTQSPTHLIKTRGQQVTLRCSSQSGHNTVSWYQQALGQGPQFIFQYYREEENGRGNFPPRFSGLQFPNYSSELNVNALELDDSALYLCASSSMGDSPLHFGNGTRLTVT.

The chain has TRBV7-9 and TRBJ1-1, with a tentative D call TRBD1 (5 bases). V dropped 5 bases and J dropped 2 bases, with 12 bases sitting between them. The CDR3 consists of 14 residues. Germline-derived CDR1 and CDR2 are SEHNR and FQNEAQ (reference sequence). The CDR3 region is CASSPGPINTEAFF. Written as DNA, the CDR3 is TGTGCCAGCAGCCCGGGACCAATCAACACTGAAGCTTTCTTT. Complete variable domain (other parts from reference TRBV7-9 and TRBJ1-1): DTGVSQNPRHKITKRGQNVTFRCDPISEHNRLYWYRQTLGQGPEFLTYFQNEAQLEKSRLLSDRFSAERPKGSFSTLEIQRTEQGDSAMYLCASSPGPINTEAFFGQGTRLTVV.

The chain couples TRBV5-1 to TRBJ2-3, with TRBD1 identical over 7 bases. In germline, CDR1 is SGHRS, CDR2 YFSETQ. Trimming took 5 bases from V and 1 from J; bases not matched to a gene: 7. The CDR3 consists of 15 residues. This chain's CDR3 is CASSQTGFGTDTQYF. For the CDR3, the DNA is TGCGCCAGCAGTCAGACAGGGTTCGGCACAGATACGCAGTATTTT.

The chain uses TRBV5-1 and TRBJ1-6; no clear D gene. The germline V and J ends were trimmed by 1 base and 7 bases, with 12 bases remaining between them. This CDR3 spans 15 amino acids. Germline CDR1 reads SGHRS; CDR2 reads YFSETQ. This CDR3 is CASSLLSGKNSPLHF. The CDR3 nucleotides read TGCGCCAGCAGCTTGCTTTCGGGAAAGAATTCACCCCTCCACTTT.

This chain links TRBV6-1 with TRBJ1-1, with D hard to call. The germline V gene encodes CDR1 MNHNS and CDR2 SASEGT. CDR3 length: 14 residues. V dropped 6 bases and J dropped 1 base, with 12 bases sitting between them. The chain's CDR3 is CASSTFPGNTEAFF. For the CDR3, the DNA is TGTGCCAGCAGCACTTTCCCGGGGAACACTGAAGCTTTCTTT.

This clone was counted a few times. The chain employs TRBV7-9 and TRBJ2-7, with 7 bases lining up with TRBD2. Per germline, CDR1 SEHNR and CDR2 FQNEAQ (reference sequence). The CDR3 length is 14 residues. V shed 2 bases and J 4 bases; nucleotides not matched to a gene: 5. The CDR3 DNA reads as TGTGCCAGCAGCTTAAGCGGGGACCATTACGAGCAGTACTTC. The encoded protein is CASSLSGDHYEQYF. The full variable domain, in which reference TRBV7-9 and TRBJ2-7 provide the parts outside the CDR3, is DTGVSQNPRHKITKRGQNVTFRCDPISEHNRLYWYRQTLGQGPEFLTYFQNEAQLEKSRLLSDRFSAERPKGSFSTLEIQRTEQGDSAMYLCASSLSGDHYEQYFGPGTRLTVT.

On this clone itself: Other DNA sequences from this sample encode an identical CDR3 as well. The DNA for the CDR3 is TGCGCCAGCAGAGAGGACGGGAATTCACCCCTCCACTTT. It specifies CASREDGNSPLHF. The V call is TRBV10-1, the J call TRBJ1-6; D call uncertain. CDR1 is WNHNN and CDR2 is SYGVQD in the germline V gene (reference sequence). Trimming left V 6 bases short and J 7 bases short, with 10 bases between. The CDR3 consists of 13 residues.

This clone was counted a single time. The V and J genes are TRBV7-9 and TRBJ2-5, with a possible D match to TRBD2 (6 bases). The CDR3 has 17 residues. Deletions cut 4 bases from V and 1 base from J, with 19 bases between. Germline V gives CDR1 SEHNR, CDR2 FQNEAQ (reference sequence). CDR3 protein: CASSYRRGMVFQETQYF. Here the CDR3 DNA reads TGTGCCAGCAGCTACCGTCGGGGGATGGTCTTCCAAGAGACCCAGTACTTC.

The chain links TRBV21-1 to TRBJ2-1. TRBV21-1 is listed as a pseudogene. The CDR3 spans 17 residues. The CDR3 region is CASSSRLDLKLYNEQFF. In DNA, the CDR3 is TGTGCCAGCAGCAGTCGGCTTGACCTGAAGCTTTACAATGAGCAGTTCTTC.

The CDR3 is CASSPREQYGYTF. The CDR3 region has the DNA TGTGCCAGCAGCCCTAGGGAGCAGTATGGCTACACCTTC. V is TRBV7-9 and J is TRBJ1-2; no clear D gene. V lost 5 bases and J lost 5, with 12 bases in between. The germline gives CDR1 SEHNR, CDR2 FQNEAQ (reference sequence). This CDR3 spans 13 amino acids.

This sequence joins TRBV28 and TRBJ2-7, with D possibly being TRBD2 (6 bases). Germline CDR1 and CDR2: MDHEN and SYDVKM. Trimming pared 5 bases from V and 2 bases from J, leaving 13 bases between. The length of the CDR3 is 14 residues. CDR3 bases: TGTGCCAGCAGTCAGGGACTGTTAACCTACGAGCAGTACTTC. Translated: CASSQGLLTYEQYF.

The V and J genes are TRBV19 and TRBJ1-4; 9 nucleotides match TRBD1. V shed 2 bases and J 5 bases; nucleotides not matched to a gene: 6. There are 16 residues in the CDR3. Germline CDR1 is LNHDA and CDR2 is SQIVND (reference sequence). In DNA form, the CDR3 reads TGTGCCAGTAGTATAAACAGGGGGCGCGGAAATGAAAAACTGTTTTTT. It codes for CASSINRGRGNEKLFF.

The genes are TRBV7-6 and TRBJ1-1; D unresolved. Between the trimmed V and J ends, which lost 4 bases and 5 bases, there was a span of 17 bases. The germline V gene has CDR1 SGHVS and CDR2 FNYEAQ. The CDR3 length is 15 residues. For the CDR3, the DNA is TGTGCCAGCAGCTCCAGCAGCGGGTGGTGGACTGAAGCTTTCTTT. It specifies CASSSSSGWWTEAFF. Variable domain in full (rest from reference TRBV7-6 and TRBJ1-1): GAGVSQSPRYKVTKRGQDVALRCDPISGHVSLYWYRQALGQGPEFLTYFNYEAQQDKSGLPNDRFSAERPEGSISTLTIQRTEQRDSAMYRCASSSSSGWWTEAFFGQGTRLTVV.